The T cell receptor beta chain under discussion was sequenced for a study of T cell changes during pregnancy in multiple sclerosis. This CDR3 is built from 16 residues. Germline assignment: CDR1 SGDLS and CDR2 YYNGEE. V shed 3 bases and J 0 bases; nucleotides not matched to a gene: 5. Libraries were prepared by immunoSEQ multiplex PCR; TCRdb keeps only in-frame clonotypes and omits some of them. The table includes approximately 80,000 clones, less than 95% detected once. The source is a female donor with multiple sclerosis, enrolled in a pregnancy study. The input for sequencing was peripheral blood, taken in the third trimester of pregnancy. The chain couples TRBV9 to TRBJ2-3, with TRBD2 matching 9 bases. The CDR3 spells CASSGRLAASTDTQYF. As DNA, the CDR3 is TGTGCCAGCAGCGGACGACTAGCGGCTAGCACAGATACGCAGTATTTT.